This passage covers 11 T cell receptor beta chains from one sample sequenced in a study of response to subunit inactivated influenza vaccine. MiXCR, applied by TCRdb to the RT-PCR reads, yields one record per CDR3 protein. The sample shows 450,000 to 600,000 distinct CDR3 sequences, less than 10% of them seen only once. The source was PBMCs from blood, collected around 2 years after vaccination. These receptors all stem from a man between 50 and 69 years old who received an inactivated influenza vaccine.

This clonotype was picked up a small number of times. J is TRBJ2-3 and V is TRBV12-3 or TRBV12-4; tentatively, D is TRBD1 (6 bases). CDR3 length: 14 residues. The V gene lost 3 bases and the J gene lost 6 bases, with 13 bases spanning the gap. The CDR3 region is CASSFGTFEDTQYF. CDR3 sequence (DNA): TGTGCCAGCAGTTTCGGGACATTTGAGGATACGCAGTATTTT.

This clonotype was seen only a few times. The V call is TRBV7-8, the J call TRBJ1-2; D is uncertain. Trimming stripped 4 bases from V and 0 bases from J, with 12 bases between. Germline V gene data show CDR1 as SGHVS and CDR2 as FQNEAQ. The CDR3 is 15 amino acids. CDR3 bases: TGTGCCAGCAGCTCTTACAGCGGACCTAACTATGGCTACACCTTC. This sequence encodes CASSSYSGPNYGYTF.

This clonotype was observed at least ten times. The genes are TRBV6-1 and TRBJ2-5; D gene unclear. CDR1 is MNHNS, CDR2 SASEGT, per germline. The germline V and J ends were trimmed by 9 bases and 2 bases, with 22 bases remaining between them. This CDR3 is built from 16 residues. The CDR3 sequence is CARQGSSRKNQETQYF. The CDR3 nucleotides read TGTGCCAGGCAAGGGTCGAGCAGAAAAAATCAAGAGACCCAGTACTTC.

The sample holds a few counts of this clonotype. CDR3 sequence (DNA): TGTGCCAGCAGCTTTTCCGGGGGACTGAACACTGAAGCTTTCTTT. Encoded protein: CASSFSGGLNTEAFF. The chain joins TRBV7-3 to TRBJ1-1; a possible D gene is TRBD1 (5 bases). Looked up from germline, CDR1 is SGHTA and CDR2 is FQGTGA. Trimming removed 3 bases from V and 0 bases from J, with 11 bases in between. The CDR3 has 15 amino acids.

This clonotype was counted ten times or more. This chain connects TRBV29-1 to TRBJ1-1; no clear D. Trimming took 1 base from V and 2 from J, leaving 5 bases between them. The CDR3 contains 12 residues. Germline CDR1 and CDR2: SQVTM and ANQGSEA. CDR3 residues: CSVEARNTEAFF. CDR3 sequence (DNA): TGCAGCGTTGAAGCCAGAAACACTGAAGCTTTCTTT.

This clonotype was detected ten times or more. The CDR3 DNA sequence: TGTGCCACCAGTGATTTTAAGTGGGGACAGGGGGCGGACGAATACCAAGAGACCCAGTACTTC. This translates into CATSDFKWGQGADEYQETQYF. This chain links TRBV24-1 with TRBJ2-5; 12 bases are shared with TRBD1. CDR3 length equals 21 residues. The J segment lost 0 bases and the V segment lost 1 base, leaving 14 bases of the junction unmatched. Looked up from germline, CDR1 is KGHDR and CDR2 is SFDVKD.

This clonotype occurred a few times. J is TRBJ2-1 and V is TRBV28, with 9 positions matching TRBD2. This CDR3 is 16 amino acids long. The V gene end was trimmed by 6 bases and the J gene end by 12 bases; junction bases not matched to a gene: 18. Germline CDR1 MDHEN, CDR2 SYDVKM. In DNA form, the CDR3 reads TGTGCCAGCAGCATTACAGGGCTCGGGACTAGCCGTCGGCAGTTCTTC. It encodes CASSITGLGTSRRQFF.

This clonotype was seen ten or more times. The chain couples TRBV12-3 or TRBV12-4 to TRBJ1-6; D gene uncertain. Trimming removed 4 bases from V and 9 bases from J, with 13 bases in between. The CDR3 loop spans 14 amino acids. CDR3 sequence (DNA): TGTGCCAGCAGTTCAAACTTAGGTCGTTCACCCCTCCACTTT. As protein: CASSSNLGRSPLHF.

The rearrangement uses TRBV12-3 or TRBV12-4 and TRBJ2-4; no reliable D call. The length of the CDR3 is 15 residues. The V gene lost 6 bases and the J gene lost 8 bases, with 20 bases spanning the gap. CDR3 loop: CASSPGGFGLYIQYF. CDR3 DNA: TGTGCCAGCAGCCCCGGTGGTTTCGGGTTGTACATTCAGTACTTC.

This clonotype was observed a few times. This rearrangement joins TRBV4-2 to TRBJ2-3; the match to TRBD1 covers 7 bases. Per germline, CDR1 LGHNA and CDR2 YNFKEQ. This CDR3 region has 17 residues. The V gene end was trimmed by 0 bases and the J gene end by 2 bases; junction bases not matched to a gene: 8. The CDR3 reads CASSQEGLGTATDTQYF. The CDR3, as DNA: TGTGCCAGCAGCCAAGAAGGTTTAGGGACAGCCACAGATACGCAGTATTTT.

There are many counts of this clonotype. This CDR3 is CSARDMATNQPQHF. The CDR3 bases are TGCAGTGCTAGAGATATGGCTACCAATCAGCCCCAGCATTTT. The chain combines TRBV20-1 with TRBJ1-5; D is uncertain. CDR1 and CDR2 from the germline V gene are DFQATT and SNEGSKA (reference sequence). V lost 0 bases and J 3 bases, leaving 9 bases between the germline ends. This CDR3 has 14 amino acids.